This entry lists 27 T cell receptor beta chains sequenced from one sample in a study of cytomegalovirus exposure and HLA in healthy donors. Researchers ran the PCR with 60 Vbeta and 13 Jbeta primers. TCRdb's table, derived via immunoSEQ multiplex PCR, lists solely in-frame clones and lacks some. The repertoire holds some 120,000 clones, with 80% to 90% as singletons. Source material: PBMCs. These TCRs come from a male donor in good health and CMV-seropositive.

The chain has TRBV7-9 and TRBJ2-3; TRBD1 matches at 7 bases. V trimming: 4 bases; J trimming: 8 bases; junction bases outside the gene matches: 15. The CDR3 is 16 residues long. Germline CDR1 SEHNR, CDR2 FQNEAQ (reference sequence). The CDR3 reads CASSSRDSFDLITQYF. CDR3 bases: TGTGCCAGCAGCTCCCGGGACAGTTTCGACTTGATTACGCAGTATTTT.

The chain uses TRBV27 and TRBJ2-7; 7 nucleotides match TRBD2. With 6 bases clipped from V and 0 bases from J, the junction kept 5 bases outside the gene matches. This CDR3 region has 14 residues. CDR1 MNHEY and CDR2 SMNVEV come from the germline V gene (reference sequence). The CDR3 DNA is TGTGCCAGCAGGGGGACTAACGGCTCCTACGAGCAGTACTTC. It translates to CASRGTNGSYEQYF.

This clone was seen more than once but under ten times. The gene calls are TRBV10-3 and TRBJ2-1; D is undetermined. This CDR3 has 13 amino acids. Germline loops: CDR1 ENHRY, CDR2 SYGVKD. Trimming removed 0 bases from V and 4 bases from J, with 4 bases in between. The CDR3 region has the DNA TGTGCCATCAGTGAGTCCTCTTACAATGAGCAGTTCTTC. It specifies CAISESSYNEQFF.

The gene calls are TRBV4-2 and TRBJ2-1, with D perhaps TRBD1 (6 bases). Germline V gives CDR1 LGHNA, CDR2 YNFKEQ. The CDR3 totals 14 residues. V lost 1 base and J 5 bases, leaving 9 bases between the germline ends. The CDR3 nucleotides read TGTGCCAGCAGCCAAGGGGCAGGGGACAATGAGCAGTTCTTC. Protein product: CASSQGAGDNEQFF.

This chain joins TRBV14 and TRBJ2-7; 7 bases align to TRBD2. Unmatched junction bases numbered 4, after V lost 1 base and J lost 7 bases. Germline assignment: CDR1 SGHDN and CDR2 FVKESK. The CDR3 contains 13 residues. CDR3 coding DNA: TGTGCCAGCAGCCAAGTCGGGGGGAGAGAGCAGTACTTC. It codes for CASSQVGGREQYF. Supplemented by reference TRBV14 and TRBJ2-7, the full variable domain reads EAGVTQFPSHSVIEKGQTVTLRCDPISGHDNLYWYRRVMGKEIKFLLHFVKESKQDESGMPNNRFLAERTGGTYSTLKVQPAELEDSGVYFCASSQVGGREQYFGPGTRLTVT.

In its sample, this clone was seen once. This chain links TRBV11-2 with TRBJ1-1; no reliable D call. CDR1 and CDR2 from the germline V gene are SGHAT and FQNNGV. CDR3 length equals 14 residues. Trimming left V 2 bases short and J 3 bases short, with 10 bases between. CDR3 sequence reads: CASSLNNFYTEAFF. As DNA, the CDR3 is TGTGCCAGCAGCTTAAATAACTTTTACACTGAAGCTTTCTTT.

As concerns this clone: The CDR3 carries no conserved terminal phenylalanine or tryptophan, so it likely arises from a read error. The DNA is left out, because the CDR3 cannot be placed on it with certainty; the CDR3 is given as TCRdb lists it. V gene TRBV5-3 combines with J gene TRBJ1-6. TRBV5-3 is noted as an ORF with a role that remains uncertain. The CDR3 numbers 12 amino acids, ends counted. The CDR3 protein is CARSLGGVLDPA.

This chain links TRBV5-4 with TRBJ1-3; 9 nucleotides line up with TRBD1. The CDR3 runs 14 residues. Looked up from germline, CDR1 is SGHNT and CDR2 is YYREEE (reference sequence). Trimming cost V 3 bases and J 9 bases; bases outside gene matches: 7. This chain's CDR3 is CASSWDRDLGTIYF. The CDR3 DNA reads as TGTGCCAGCAGCTGGGACAGGGACCTCGGCACCATATATTTT.

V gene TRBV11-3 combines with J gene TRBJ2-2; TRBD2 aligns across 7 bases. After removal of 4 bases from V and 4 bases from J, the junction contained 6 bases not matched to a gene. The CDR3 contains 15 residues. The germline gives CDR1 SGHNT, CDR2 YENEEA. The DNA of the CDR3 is TGTGCCAGCAGCTCAACTGGACTAGTCACCGGGGAGCTGTTTTTT. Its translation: CASSSTGLVTGELFF.

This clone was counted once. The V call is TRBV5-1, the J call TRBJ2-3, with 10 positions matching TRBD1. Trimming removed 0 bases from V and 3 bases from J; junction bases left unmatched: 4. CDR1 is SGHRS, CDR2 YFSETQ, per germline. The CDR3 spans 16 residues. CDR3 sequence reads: CASSLEGQGSTDTQYF. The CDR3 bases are TGCGCCAGCAGCTTGGAGGGACAGGGGTCAACAGATACGCAGTATTTT. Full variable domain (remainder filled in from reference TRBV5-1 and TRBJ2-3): KAGVTQTPRYLIKTRGQQVTLSCSPISGHRSVSWYQQTPGQGLQFLFEYFSETQRNKGNFPGRFSGRQFSNSRSEMNVSTLELGDSALYLCASSLEGQGSTDTQYFGPGTRLTVL.

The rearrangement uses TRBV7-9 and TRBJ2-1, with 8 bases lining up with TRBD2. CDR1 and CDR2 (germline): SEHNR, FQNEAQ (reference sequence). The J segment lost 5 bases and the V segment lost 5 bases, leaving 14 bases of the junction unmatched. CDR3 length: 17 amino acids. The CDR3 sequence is CASSPSAGVRFDNEQFF. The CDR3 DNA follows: TGTGCCAGCAGCCCCTCAGCGGGAGTGAGATTTGACAATGAGCAGTTCTTC.

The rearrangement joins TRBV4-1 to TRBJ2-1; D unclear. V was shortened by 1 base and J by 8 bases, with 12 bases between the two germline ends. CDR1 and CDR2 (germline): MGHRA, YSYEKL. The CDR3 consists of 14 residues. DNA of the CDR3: TGCGCCAGCAGCCAAGGAAGTCGGGTCGATGAGCAGTTCTTC. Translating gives CASSQGSRVDEQFF.

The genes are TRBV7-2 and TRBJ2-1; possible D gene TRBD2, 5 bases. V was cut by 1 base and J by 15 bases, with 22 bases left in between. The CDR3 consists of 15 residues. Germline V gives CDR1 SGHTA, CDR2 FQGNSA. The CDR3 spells CASSLGARWGSGGFF. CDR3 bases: TGTGCCAGCAGCTTAGGGGCCCGGTGGGGAAGCGGTGGGTTCTTC. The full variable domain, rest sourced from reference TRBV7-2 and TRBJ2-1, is GAGVSQSPSNKVTEKGKDVELRCDPISGHTALYWYRQSLGQGLEFLIYFQGNSAPDKSGLPSDRFSAERTGGSVSTLTIQRTQQEDSAVYLCASSLGARWGSGGFFGPGTRLTVL.

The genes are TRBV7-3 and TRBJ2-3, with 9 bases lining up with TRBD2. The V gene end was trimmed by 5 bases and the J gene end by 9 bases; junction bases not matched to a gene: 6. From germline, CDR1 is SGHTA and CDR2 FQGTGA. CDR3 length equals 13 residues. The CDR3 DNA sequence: TGTGCCAGCAGCAAGCGACTAGCGGAGACGCAGTATTTT. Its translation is CASSKRLAETQYF.

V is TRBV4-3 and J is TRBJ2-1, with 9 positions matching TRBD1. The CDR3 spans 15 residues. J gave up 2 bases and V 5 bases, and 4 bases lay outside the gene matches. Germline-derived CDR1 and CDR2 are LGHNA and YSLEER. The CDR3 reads CASSGNRGPYNEQFF. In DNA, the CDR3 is TGCGCCAGCAGCGGCAACAGGGGGCCCTACAATGAGCAGTTCTTC.

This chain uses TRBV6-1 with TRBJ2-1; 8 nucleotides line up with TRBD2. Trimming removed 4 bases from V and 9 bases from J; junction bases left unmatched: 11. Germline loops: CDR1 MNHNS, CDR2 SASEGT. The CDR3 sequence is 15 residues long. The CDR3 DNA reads TGTGCCAGCAGTGGTGTTTACAGCGGGAGTGGTGAGCAGTTCTTC. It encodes CASSGVYSGSGEQFF.

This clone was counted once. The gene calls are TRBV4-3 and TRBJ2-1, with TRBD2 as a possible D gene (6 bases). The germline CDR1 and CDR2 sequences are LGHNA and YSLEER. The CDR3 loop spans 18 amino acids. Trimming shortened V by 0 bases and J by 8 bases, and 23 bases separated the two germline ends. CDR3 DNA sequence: TGCGCCAGCAGCCAAGAGGATGTAGGTCGAAGGGAGGTGGATGAGCAGTTCTTC. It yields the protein CASSQEDVGRREVDEQFF.

The CDR3 nucleotides are TGTGCCAGCAGCAGCGGACGGTACCTCCAGCCCCAGCATTTT. The encoded protein is CASSSGRYLQPQHF. This chain links TRBV5-8 with TRBJ1-5; D is uncertain. The ends were cut back, 4 bases at V and 7 bases at J, with 15 bases in the middle. This CDR3 contains 14 residues. In germline, CDR1 is SGHTS, CDR2 YDEGEE.

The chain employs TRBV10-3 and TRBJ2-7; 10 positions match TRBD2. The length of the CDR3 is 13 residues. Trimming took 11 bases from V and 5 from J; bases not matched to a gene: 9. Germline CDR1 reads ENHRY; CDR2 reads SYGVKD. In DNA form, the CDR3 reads TGTGCCCTTCAGAGCGGGAGGGGGGACGAGCAGTACTTC. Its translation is CALQSGRGDEQYF.

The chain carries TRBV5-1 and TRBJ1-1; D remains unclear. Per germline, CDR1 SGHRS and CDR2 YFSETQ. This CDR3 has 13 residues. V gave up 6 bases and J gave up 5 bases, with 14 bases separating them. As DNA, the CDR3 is TGCGCCAGCACACTCTCGAGGGAAACTGAAGCTTTCTTT. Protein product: CASTLSRETEAFF.

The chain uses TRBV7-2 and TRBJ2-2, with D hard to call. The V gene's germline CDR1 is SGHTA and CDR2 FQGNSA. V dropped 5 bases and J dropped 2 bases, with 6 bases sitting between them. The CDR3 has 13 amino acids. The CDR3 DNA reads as TGTGCCAGCAGCGTTCTAAACACCGGGGAGCTGTTTTTT. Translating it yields CASSVLNTGELFF. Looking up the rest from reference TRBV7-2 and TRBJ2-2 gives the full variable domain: GAGVSQSPSNKVTEKGKDVELRCDPISGHTALYWYRQSLGQGLEFLIYFQGNSAPDKSGLPSDRFSAERTGGSVSTLTIQRTQQEDSAVYLCASSVLNTGELFFGEGSRLTVL.

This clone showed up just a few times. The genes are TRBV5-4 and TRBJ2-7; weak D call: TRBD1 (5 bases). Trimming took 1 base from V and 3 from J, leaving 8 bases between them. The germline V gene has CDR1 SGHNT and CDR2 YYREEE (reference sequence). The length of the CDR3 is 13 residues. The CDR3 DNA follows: TGTGCCAGCAGCTTGTGGGGCAGCTACGAGCAGTACTTC. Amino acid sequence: CASSLWGSYEQYF.

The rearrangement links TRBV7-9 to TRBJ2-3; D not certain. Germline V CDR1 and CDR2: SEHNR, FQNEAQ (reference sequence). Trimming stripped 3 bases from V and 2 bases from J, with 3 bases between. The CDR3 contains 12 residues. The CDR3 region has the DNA TGTGCCAGCAGCTTCTACACAGATACGCAGTATTTT. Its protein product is CASSFYTDTQYF.

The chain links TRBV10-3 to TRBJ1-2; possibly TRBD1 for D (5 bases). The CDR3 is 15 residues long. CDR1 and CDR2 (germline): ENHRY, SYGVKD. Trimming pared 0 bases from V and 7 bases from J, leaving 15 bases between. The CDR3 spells CAISESGGERTGYTF. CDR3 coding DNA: TGTGCCATCAGTGAGTCCGGGGGTGAACGGACTGGCTACACCTTC.

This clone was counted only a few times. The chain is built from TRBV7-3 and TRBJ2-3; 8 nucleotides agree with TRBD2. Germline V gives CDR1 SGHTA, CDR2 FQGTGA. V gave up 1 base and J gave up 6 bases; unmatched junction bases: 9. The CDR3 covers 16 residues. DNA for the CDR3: TGTGCCAGCAGCTTAAACCCCGGACTAGCATCGGATACGCAGTATTTT. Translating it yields CASSLNPGLASDTQYF.

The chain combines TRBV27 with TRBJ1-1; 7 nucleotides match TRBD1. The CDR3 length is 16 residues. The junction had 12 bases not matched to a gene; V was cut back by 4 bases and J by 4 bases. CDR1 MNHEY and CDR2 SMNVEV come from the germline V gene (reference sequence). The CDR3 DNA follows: TGTGCCAGCAGTTCCCCGCGACAGGGCTGGTCCACTGAAGCTTTCTTT. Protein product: CASSSPRQGWSTEAFF.

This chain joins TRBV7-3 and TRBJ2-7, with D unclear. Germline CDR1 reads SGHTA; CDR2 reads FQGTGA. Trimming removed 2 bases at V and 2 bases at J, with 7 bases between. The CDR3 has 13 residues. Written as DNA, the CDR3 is TGTGCCAGCAGCTTAGGTTGGCCCTACGAGCAGTACTTC. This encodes CASSLGWPYEQYF.